This TCR beta chain comes out of a study of identical twins (TCRdb year 2016). Background for the entire study: TCR alpha and beta repertoires from monozygotic twins, unrelated adults of various ages and cord blood were deep-sequenced to test whether fetal clonotypes persist. To rule out contamination, replicate twin experiments were performed at different times with different library preparation protocols.

Summary of the overall study and its limitations: Zero-insertion analyses could be partly confounded by invariant T cells such as MAIT and iNKT, though diverse VJ usage argued against such confounding for most clonotypes. Abundant cord blood beta clonotypes carried fewer insertions; young adult naive repertoires showed a weaker similar trend, while memory repertoires showed none. Excess twin sharing in beta out-of-frame sequences was weaker because fewer shared sequences lowered the signal-to-noise ratio. Because the same donors could not be followed over many years, the conclusions relied on cross-sectional statistical analysis. Compared with coincidental sharing between unrelated individuals, out-of-frame TCR alpha sequences shared between twins showed an excess of sequences with low generation probability. Out-of-frame TCR alpha sharing in monozygotic twins was systematically underestimated by recombination models, whereas sharing between unrelated individuals was in agreement with the recombination models.

Spanning cysteine to phenylalanine, the CDR3 consists of 14 amino acids. Just CDR3 DNA is preserved here, 42 bases in frame from base 1. Based on the germline V gene, the CDR1 and CDR2 sequences are SGHVS and FQNEAQ. V loses 6 bases, J loses 7 bases, and the germline ends lie 13 bases apart. Every donor in the study was a healthy Caucasian. The twin cohort consisted of three pairs of female monozygotic twins, all aged roughly 18 to 30 years. Positive isolation kits from Invitrogen were used to isolate CD4+ and CD8+ T cell populations. The library was produced with 5' RACE. The listed sequencing device is Illumina HiSeq 2000. A universal primer binding site was added through template switching, and the final cDNA carried a unique molecular identifier so that TCR cDNA molecules could be counted accurately. Specific primers in the conserved constant-segment region were used to synthesize first-strand cDNA for the TCR alpha and beta chains. To control for contamination, every cDNA library was double barcoded, receiving both a SMART-Mk sample barcode and Illumina barcodes. TruSeq adapter sequences and Illumina sample barcodes were added in two successive PCR steps. The Illumina HiSeq platform was used with custom primers to sequence TCR alpha and beta cDNA libraries. As for the authors' bioinformatics: Raw reads were processed with MiGEC to extract unique molecular identifiers, and MiXCR was used to determine CDR3 positions. For each individual, recombination models were inferred using an EM algorithm with the repgenHMM and IGoR tools. The analysis of shared clonotypes was done with the tcR package in R, with sharing normalized by the product of cloneset sizes. To study raw recombination free of thymic and clonal selection effects, out-of-frame nonproductive sequences were analyzed. TCRdb cleaned the public reads at Q25 with fastp, built clones with MiXCR and kept in-frame beta chains. Each record represents a unique CDR3 protein, reported with the most common genes and DNA among its rows. The V and J calls come from TCRdb's annotation, not from the publication. Across this sample there are some 300,000 distinct CDR3 sequences, with roughly 12% seen only once. The ten largest clones add up to around 6.9% of the sample.

This clonotype has just a few counts. Which antigen it targets is not known. No much larger clonotype is one base removed from it; base qualities were not supplied. These records were also assigned to another study, of yellow fever vaccine responses in identical twins. As described in the second report: According to the authors, the vaccine-induced T cell response in identical twins seemed to be partly convergent and partly specific to each individual. Focusing on identical twins, the study followed the T cell clones that responded to the vaccine, and did so with precision.

Material for sequencing was CD8+ T cells sorted from blood. This TCR derives from a woman aged 18-29 years in good health. The V gene is TRBV7-8 and the J gene is TRBJ1-6; TRBD1 is a weak D gene call, 6 bases matching. The nucleotide sequence is given as TGTGCCAGCAGTCCAGGGGTGGGAAATTCACCCCTCCACTTT. It encodes CASSPGVGNSPLHF. The full variable domain, with segments outside the CDR3 supplied by the reference TRBV7-8 and TRBJ1-6 proteins, appears as GAGVSQSPRYKVAKRGQDVALRCDPISGHVSLFWYQQALGQGPEFLTYFQNEAQLDKSGLPSDRFFAERPEGSVSTLKIQRTQQEDSAVYLCASSPGVGNSPLHFGNGTRLTVT.